The rows below give T cell receptor beta chains drawn from one sample of a study of response to subunit inactivated influenza vaccine. One entry per CDR3 protein, called by TCRdb with MiXCR from the RT-PCR reads. The table includes a few hundred thousand distinct CDR3 sequences, around 15% detected once. The sample consisted of PBMCs from blood, taken 11 to 12 days after vaccination. The source is a man aged 50-60 years who received an inactivated influenza vaccine. The CDR3 runs from the conserved cysteine through the conserved F or W.

V	J	CDR3
TRBV11-2	TRBJ2-7	CASSSLRGHGDEQYF
TRBV12-3/TRBV12-4	TRBJ2-7	CASSLLGEQYF
TRBV4-3	TRBJ2-4	CASSRSIGGRDIQYF
TRBV6-5	TRBJ1-1	CASSYPIGEAFF
TRBV7-2	TRBJ2-7	CASSSPGTGDYEQYF
TRBV21-1	TRBJ2-3	CASNPGGSGAYTDTQYF
TRBV29-1	TRBJ2-5	CSVEDPIRAEETQYF
TRBV20-1	TRBJ2-4	CSARDQRFGRDIQYF
TRBV4-2	TRBJ2-1	CASSQEFVTSGRSPYNEQFF
TRBV5-5	TRBJ2-2	CASMPYFGKEELFF
TRBV12-3/TRBV12-4	TRBJ1-1	CASSSSGQGNTEAFF
TRBV12-3/TRBV12-4	TRBJ1-1	CASRGGRTGMNTEAFF
TRBV30	TRBJ1-1	CAWSLGDRTEAFF
TRBV6-1	TRBJ2-1	CAGWGGEVDNEQFF
TRBV11-2	TRBJ2-1	CASSLNQGLEQFF
TRBV6-2/TRBV6-3	TRBJ2-3	CASNLYFPTDTQYF
TRBV24-1	TRBJ1-4	CATKAAVNEKLFF
TRBV20-1	TRBJ2-2	CSAQRSGSWSGELFF